Listed below are T cell receptor beta chains from one sample, sequenced in a study of cytomegalovirus exposure and HLA in healthy donors. The data were produced by immunoSEQ multiplex PCR, yet TCRdb's version contains in-frame clones alone and is incomplete. The sample consists of about 180,000 clones, 65% to 80% of them appearing once. Sequencing input: PBMCs. The origin of the receptors is a woman aged 25-40 years in good health and CMV-seropositive. The CDR3 runs from the conserved cysteine through the conserved F or W. D genes are given only for firm matches. Not every row has a clone size; where given, it reads once, few, many or a size class.

d_call | j_call | cdr3_length | v_call | clone_size | cdr3_aa | cdr3_nt
TRBD2 | TRBJ2-2 | 19 | TRBV7-2 | - | CASSLVAGGPRGNTGELFF | TGTGCCAGCAGCTTAGTAGCGGGGGGGCCGCGGGGTAACACCGGGGAGCTGTTTTTT
TRBD2 | TRBJ2-1 | 15 | TRBV4-1 | - | CASSIGGASYNEQFF | TGCGCCAGCAGCATCGGGGGGGCCTCCTACAATGAGCAGTTCTTC
TRBD2 | TRBJ2-3 | 15 | TRBV5-5 | once | CASSLGRGAADTQYF | TGTGCCAGCAGCTTGGGGCGGGGGGCCGCAGATACGCAGTATTTT
- | TRBJ1-2 | 12 | TRBV7-9 | - | CASSLADRTYTF | TGTGCCAGCAGCTTAGCGGACAGAACCTACACCTTC
TRBD1 | TRBJ2-6 | 16 | TRBV29-1 | - | CSVADRVFSGANVLTF | TGCAGCGTTGCGGACAGGGTCTTCTCTGGGGCCAACGTCCTGACTTTC
TRBD1 | TRBJ1-6 | 15 | TRBV7-9 | few | CASSLAVGQGPPLHF | TGTGCCAGCAGCTTAGCGGTGGGACAGGGGCCACCCCTCCACTTT
- | TRBJ2-2 | 13 | TRBV28 | - | CASSLSGTGELFF | TGTGCCAGCAGCCTCTCGGGGACCGGGGAGCTGTTTTTT
TRBD1 | TRBJ2-5 | 11 | TRBV30 | - | CAGGTGQPQYF | TGTGCCGGAGGGACAGGTCAACCCCAGTACTTC
- | TRBJ1-4 | 13 | TRBV4-1 | - | CASSQVASEKLFF | TGCGCCAGCAGCCAAGTGGCAAGTGAAAAACTGTTTTTT
- | TRBJ1-6 | 11 | TRBV20-1 | - | CSARRDSPLHF | TGCAGTGCTCGAAGAGATTCACCCCTCCACTTT
TRBD2 | TRBJ2-4 | 12 | TRBV5-1 | few | CASSPMGRGRYF | TGCGCCAGCAGCCCGATGGGGAGGGGTCGGTACTTC
- | TRBJ2-5 | 15 | TRBV28 | - | CASISGLGHQETQYF | TGTGCCAGCATCTCAGGCTTGGGGCACCAAGAGACCCAGTACTTC
TRBD1 | TRBJ2-2 | 15 | TRBV7-8 | - | CASSRQGMATGELFF | TGTGCCAGCAGCCGACAGGGTATGGCCACCGGGGAGCTGTTTTTT
- | TRBJ1-3 | 19 | TRBV7-9 | - | CASSLANVGLPGGGNTIYF | TGTGCCAGCAGCTTAGCTAACGTGGGCCTACCCGGAGGGGGAAACACCATATATTTT
- | TRBJ2-5 | 12 | TRBV11-2 | - | CAGSSSSQTQYF | TGTGCCGGGAGCAGCAGCAGCCAGACCCAGTACTTC
- | TRBJ1-2 | 15 | TRBV5-1 | - | CASSPPEQGSGGYTF | TGCGCCAGCAGCCCACCCGAACAGGGTTCGGGTGGCTACACCTTC
TRBD1 | TRBJ2-1 | 13 | TRBV11-3 | once | CASSQGQGTEQFF | TGTGCCAGCAGCCAGGGACAGGGGACTGAGCAGTTCTTC
TRBD1 | TRBJ2-7 | 15 | TRBV10-1 | - | CASSGTGASSYEQYF | TGCGCCAGCAGTGGGACAGGGGCGAGCTCCTACGAGCAGTACTTC
TRBD1 | TRBJ1-4 | 15 | TRBV11-2 | - | CASSVDRGTNEKLFF | TGTGCCAGCAGCGTAGACAGGGGTACTAATGAAAAACTGTTTTTT
TRBD2 | TRBJ2-6 | 19 | TRBV5-6 | - | CASSHAGWRGGPGANVLTF | TGTGCCAGCAGCCACGCCGGGTGGCGGGGGGGCCCTGGGGCCAACGTCCTGACTTTC
- | TRBJ2-3 | 13 | TRBV9 | few | CASSVEVTTTQYF | TGTGCCAGCAGCGTAGAAGTGACAACTACGCAGTATTTT
TRBD1 | TRBJ1-2 | 13 | TRBV19 | - | CALSPGQGYGYTF | TGTGCCTTATCACCGGGACAGGGGTATGGCTACACCTTC
TRBD1 | TRBJ1-2 | 16 | TRBV6-6 | - | CASSAGTGDPSYGYTF | TGTGCCAGCAGTGCCGGGACAGGGGACCCTAGCTATGGCTACACCTTC
TRBD1 | TRBJ1-2 | 16 | TRBV14 | once | CASSKRTGRANYGYTF | TGTGCCAGCAGCAAACGGACAGGCCGAGCTAACTATGGCTACACCTTC
- | TRBJ2-1 | 15 | TRBV5-1 | - | CASSQRDKAYNEQFF | TGCGCCAGCAGCCAACGGGACAAGGCCTACAATGAGCAGTTCTTC